These 19 T cell receptor beta chains were all obtained from the same sample, sequenced in a study of T cell responses to AZD1222 COVID-19 vaccine. Sequenced by immunoSEQ multiplex PCR; TCRdb stores in-frame clones only, minus some. The table has 33,000 or so clones, roughly 90% seen once. Sequenced material: peripheral blood, taken 28 days after the second AZD1222 dose. The receptor source for this set is an adult who received the AZD1222 COVID-19 vaccine.

This chain connects TRBV6-6 to TRBJ2-4; D could derive from TRBD1 or TRBD2 (6 bases each). V lost 5 bases and J lost 7, with 18 bases in between. CDR3 length: 15 amino acids. In germline, CDR1 is MNHNY, CDR2 SVGAGI (reference sequence). The CDR3 sequence is CASSMEYGGGNIQYF. The CDR3 DNA follows: TGTGCCAGCAGTATGGAGTACGGGGGCGGGAACATTCAGTACTTC.

CDR3 residues: CASSPAERGTTEAFF. CDR3 DNA: TGTGCCAGCAGTCCCGCCGAGAGGGGAACCACTGAAGCTTTCTTT. V and J are TRBV28 and TRBJ1-1, with D maybe TRBD1 (5 bases). There are 15 residues in the CDR3. Trimming left V 5 bases short and J 4 bases short, with 17 bases between. CDR1 and CDR2 from the germline V gene are MDHEN and SYDVKM.

This clone was observed a handful of times. V usage is TRBV27 and J usage is TRBJ2-7, with 9 bases matching TRBD1. Germline CDR1 reads MNHEY; CDR2 reads SMNVEV (reference sequence). Trimming cost V 3 bases and J 6 bases; bases outside gene matches: 3. The CDR3 covers 13 residues. This CDR3 is CASSFWTGVEQYF. CDR3 bases: TGTGCCAGCAGTTTCTGGACAGGGGTCGAGCAGTACTTC.

The gene calls are TRBV28 and TRBJ2-7; 9 bases line up with TRBD1. The length of the CDR3 is 15 residues. The germline CDR1 and CDR2 sequences are MDHEN and SYDVKM. With V trimmed by 4 bases and J by 5 bases, 9 bases remained unmatched. The DNA of the CDR3 is TGTGCCAGCAGTTCCTCGGGACAGGGTAACAACGAGCAGTACTTC. Its translation: CASSSSGQGNNEQYF.

This chain uses TRBV30 with TRBJ1-4; D is unclear. In germline, CDR1 is GTSNPN, CDR2 SVGIG (reference sequence). Trimming shortened V by 2 bases and J by 7 bases, and 8 bases separated the two germline ends. CDR3 size: 12 residues. The CDR3 sequence is CAWSSVGEKLFF. CDR3 DNA sequence: TGTGCCTGGAGTAGTGTTGGTGAAAAACTGTTTTTT.

The CDR3 DNA is TGTGCCAGCAGCTTGGTTAGCGGGGGATCCTACAATGAGCAGTTCTTC. This sequence encodes CASSLVSGGSYNEQFF. The chain carries TRBV5-4 and TRBJ2-1, with 9 bases matching TRBD2. The CDR3 has 16 residues. Germline V gene sequence: CDR1 SGHNT, CDR2 YYREEE (reference sequence). Trimming at V came to 0 bases and at J to 1 base, leaving 2 bases not matched to a gene. The full variable domain, in which reference TRBV5-4 and TRBJ2-1 provide the parts outside the CDR3, is ETGVTQSPTHLIKTRGQQVTLRCSSQSGHNTVSWYQQALGQGPQFIFQYYREEENGRGNFPPRFSGLQFPNYSSELNVNALELDDSALYLCASSLVSGGSYNEQFFGPGTRLTVL.

CDR3 in DNA: TGTGCCAGCAGCCCGATTAGCGGGGGACCCACCTACAATGAGCAGTTCTTC. This translates into CASSPISGGPTYNEQFF. The rearrangement uses TRBV3-1 (or the pseudogene TRBV3-2) and TRBJ2-1, with 9 nucleotides matching TRBD2. Germline V gene data show CDR1 as LGHDT and CDR2 as YNNKEL (reference sequence). The CDR3 totals 17 residues. After removal of 4 bases from V and 2 bases from J, the junction contained 9 bases not matched to a gene.

The V gene is TRBV28, the J gene TRBJ1-2, with unresolved D. Trimming removed 5 bases from V and 2 bases from J, with 12 bases in between. The germline gives CDR1 MDHEN, CDR2 SYDVKM. The CDR3 runs 14 residues. CDR3 sequence reads: CASSPDRENYGYTF. Here the CDR3 DNA reads TGTGCCAGCAGTCCTGACCGGGAGAACTATGGCTACACCTTC.

V usage is TRBV10-3 and J usage is TRBJ2-7, with TRBD2 matching 11 bases. In germline, CDR1 is ENHRY, CDR2 SYGVKD. There are 13 residues in the CDR3. With V trimmed by 10 bases and J by 3 bases, 5 bases remained unmatched. The CDR3 nucleotides are TGTGCCAGCGCCGGGACTAGCGGCTACGAGCAGTACTTC. This gives the protein CASAGTSGYEQYF.

The V and J genes are TRBV3-1 (or the pseudogene TRBV3-2) and TRBJ2-1; the D gene is possibly TRBD2 (6 bases). The germline CDR1 and CDR2 sequences are LGHDT and YNNKEL (reference sequence). Trimming stripped 2 bases from V and 8 bases from J, with 7 bases between. CDR3 size: 12 residues. The CDR3 sequence is CASSQREDEQFF. In DNA, the CDR3 is TGTGCCAGCAGCCAAAGGGAGGATGAGCAGTTCTTC.

The chain has TRBV7-8 and TRBJ1-2; D uncertain. The CDR3 spans 14 residues. V lost 0 bases and J lost 8, with 13 bases in between. Germline CDR1 and CDR2: SGHVS and FQNEAQ. The DNA for the CDR3 is TGTGCCAGCAGCTTAGCGATGGGGATAGTGGGCTACACCTTC. This translates into CASSLAMGIVGYTF.

The gene calls are TRBV4-3 and TRBJ2-5; D gene ambiguous. The V gene lost 4 bases and the J gene lost 2 bases, with 11 bases spanning the gap. This CDR3 comprises 14 residues. From germline, CDR1 is LGHNA and CDR2 YSLEER. The DNA for the CDR3 is TGCGCCAGCAGCCGAACGACGGTGCAAGAGACCCAGTACTTC. Amino acid sequence: CASSRTTVQETQYF.

This clone was seen just once. The chain carries TRBV9 and TRBJ2-3, with TRBD2 identical over 8 bases. The CDR3 is made up of 16 amino acids. The junction had 3 bases not matched to a gene; V was cut back by 0 bases and J by 0 bases. Germline V gene data show CDR1 as SGDLS and CDR2 as YYNGEE. Written as DNA, the CDR3 is TGTGCCAGCAGCGTAGTCTTAGCGGGGAGCACAGATACGCAGTATTTT. Its protein is CASSVVLAGSTDTQYF.

The chain links TRBV12-3 or TRBV12-4 to TRBJ1-2; no reliable D call. Between the trimmed V and J ends, which lost 0 bases and 7 bases, there was a span of 9 bases. There are 13 residues in the CDR3. This chain's CDR3 is CASSLAAASGYTF. CDR3 coding DNA: TGTGCCAGCAGTTTAGCGGCAGCTAGTGGCTACACCTTC.

J is TRBJ2-5 and V is TRBV6-5; perhaps TRBD1 as D (6 bases). The CDR3 extends over 15 amino acids. V lost 6 bases to trimming and J lost 4 bases, with 18 bases between them. The germline V gene encodes CDR1 MNHEY and CDR2 SVGAGI. In DNA form, the CDR3 reads TGTGCCAGCAGCCCCACCGGGACAAGGAGAGAGACCCAGTACTTC. Translating gives CASSPTGTRRETQYF.

This CDR3 reads CASRGGKQPQHF. The DNA for the CDR3 is TGTGCCAGTCGTGGCGGGAAGCAGCCCCAGCATTTT. The chain uses TRBV28 and TRBJ1-5; D call uncertain. The germline gives CDR1 MDHEN, CDR2 SYDVKM. The CDR3 length is 12 residues. The ends were cut back, 9 bases at V and 7 bases at J, with 13 bases in the middle.

The chain employs TRBV5-4 and TRBJ2-3, with D unclear. CDR1 is SGHNT and CDR2 is YYREEE in the germline V gene (reference sequence). The CDR3 covers 14 residues. With 1 base removed from V and 6 bases from J, the gap between germline ends came to 12 bases. This CDR3 is CASSLPPLTDTQYF. Written as DNA, the CDR3 is TGTGCCAGCAGCTTGCCGCCCCTCACGGATACGCAGTATTTT.

This rearrangement joins TRBV6-1 to TRBJ1-3; D is undetermined. Germline V gene data show CDR1 as MNHNS and CDR2 as SASEGT. The CDR3 sequence is 14 residues long. Deletions cut 3 bases from V and 5 bases from J, with 11 bases between. This CDR3 reads CASSERGRRNTIYF. Here the CDR3 DNA reads TGTGCCAGCAGTGAGCGGGGAAGGAGAAACACCATATATTTT.

The V call is TRBV6-5, the J call TRBJ1-2; D is unresolved. Germline V gene lookup returns CDR1 MNHEY and CDR2 SVGAGI. The CDR3 runs 14 residues. Trimming stripped 6 bases from V and 2 bases from J, with 13 bases between. DNA of the CDR3: TGTGCCAGCAGGGGCTTTACGGGGAACTATGGCTACACCTTC. It encodes CASRGFTGNYGYTF.